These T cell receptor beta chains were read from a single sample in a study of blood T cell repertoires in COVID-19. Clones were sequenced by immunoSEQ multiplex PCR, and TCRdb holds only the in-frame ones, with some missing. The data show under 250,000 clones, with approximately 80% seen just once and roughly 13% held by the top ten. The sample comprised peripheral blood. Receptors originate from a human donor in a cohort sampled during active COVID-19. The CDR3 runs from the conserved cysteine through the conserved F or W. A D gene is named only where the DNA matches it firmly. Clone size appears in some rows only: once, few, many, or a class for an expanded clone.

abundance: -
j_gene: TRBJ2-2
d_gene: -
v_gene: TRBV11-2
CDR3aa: CASSLYGELFF

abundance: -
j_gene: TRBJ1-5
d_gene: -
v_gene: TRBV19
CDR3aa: CASSIQGVYNQPQHF

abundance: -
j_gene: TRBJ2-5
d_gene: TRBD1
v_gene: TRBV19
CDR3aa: CASSASGGRETQYF

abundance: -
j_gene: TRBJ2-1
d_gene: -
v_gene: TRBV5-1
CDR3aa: CASSLATTLNEQFF

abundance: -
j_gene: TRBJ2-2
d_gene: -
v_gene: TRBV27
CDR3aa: CASNDRGPGELFF

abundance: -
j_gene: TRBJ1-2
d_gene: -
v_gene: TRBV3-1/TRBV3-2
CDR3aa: CASSQGAWGYTF

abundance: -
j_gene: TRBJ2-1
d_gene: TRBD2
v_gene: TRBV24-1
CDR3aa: CATSDLHKTSGRGDYNEQFF

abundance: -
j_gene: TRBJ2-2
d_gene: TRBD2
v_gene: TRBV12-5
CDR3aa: CASGFRGEYPGTSGRYGTGELFF

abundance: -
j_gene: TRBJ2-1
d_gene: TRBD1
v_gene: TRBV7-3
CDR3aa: CASSLPPGQGYNEQFF

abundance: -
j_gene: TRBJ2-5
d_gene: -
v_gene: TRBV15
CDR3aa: CATSSTKETQYF

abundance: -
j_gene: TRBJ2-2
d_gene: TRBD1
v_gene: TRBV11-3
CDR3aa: CASSSRQGATGELFF

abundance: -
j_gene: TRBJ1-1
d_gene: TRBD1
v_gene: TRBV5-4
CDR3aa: CASSTLRTGVSEAFF

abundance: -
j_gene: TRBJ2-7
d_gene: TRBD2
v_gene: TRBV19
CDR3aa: CASSIRGLAGELAYEQYF

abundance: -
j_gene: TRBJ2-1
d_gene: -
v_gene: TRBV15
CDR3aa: CATSRGDSSYNEQFF

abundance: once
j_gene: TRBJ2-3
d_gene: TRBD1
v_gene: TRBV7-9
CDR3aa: CAGNRGPTDTQYF

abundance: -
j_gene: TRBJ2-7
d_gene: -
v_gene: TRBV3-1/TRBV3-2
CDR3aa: CASSQDWTLDYEQYF

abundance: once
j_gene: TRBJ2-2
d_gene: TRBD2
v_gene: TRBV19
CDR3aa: CASRAGGFPGELFF